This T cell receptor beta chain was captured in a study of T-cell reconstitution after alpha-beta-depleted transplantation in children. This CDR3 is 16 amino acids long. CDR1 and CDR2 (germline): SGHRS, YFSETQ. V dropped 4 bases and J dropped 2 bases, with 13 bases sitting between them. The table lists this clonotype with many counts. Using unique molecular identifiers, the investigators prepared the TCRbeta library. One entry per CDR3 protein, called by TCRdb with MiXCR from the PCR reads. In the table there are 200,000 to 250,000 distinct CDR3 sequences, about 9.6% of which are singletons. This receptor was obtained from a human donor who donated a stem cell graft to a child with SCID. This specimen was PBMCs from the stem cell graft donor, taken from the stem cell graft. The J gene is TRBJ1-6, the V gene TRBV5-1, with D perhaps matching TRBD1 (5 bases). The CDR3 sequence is CASSPDGTAYNSPLHF. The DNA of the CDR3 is TGCGCCAGCAGCCCCGACGGGACCGCCTATAATTCACCCCTCCACTTT.